This entry concerns a single T cell receptor (beta chain). The TCRbeta library incorporated unique molecular identifiers. TCRdb reprocessed the PCR reads via MiXCR and lists one record per CDR3 protein. The sample gives some 590,000 distinct CDR3 sequences, more than 9% of which show up once; roughly 4% is in the top ten. The data originate from a study of T-cell reconstitution after alpha-beta-depleted transplantation in children. This specimen consisted of PBMCs from the stem cell graft donor, obtained from the stem cell graft. The sequence was obtained from a human donor who donated a stem cell graft to a child with acute myeloid leukemia.

CDR3 loop: CASSPRALAGVYNEQFF. The CDR3 nucleotides are TGCGCCAGCAGCCCAAGGGCCCTAGCGGGAGTCTACAATGAGCAGTTCTTC. The chain has TRBV5-1 and TRBJ2-1; 10 nucleotides agree with TRBD2. Trimming cost V 4 bases and J 3 bases; bases outside gene matches: 10. CDR3 size: 17 residues. Germline CDR1 is SGHRS and CDR2 is YFSETQ.